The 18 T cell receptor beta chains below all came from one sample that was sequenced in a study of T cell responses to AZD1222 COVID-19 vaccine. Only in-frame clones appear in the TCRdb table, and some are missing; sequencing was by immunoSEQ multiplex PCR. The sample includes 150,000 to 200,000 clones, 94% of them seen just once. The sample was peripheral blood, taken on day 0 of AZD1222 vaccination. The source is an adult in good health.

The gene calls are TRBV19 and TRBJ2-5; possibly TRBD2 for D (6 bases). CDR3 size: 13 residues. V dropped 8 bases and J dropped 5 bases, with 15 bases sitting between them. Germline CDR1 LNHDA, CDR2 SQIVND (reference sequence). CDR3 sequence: CASATSLRETQYF. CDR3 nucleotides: TGTGCCAGTGCGACTAGTCTGAGGGAGACCCAGTACTTC.

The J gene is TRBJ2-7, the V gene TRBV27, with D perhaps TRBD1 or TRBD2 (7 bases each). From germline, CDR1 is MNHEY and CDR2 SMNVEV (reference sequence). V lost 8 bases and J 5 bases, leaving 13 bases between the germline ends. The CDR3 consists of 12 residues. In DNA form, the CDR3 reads TGTGCCAGCGGGGGAGGGGGCCACGAGCAGTACTTC. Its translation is CASGGGGHEQYF.

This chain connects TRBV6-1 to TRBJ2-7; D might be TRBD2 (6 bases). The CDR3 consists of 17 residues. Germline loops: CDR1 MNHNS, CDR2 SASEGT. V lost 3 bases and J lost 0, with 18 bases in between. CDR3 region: CASSEVLASFTSYEQYF. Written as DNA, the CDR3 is TGTGCCAGCAGTGAGGTACTAGCTAGTTTCACCTCCTACGAGCAGTACTTC.

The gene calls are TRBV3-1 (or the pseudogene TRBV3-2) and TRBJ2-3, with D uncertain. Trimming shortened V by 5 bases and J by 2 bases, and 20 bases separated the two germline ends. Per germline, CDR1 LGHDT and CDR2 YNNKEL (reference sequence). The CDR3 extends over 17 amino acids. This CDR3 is CASSYSSQPSLTDTQYF. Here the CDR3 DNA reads TGTGCCAGCAGCTATTCCAGTCAGCCTTCCCTCACAGATACGCAGTATTTT.

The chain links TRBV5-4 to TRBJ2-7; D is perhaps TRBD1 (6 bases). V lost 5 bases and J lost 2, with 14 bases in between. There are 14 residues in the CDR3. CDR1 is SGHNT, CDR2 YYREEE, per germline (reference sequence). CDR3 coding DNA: TGTGCCAGCAGTTACAGGGTGGAAGCCTACGAGCAGTACTTC. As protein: CASSYRVEAYEQYF. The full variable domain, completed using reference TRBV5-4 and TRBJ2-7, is ETGVTQSPTHLIKTRGQQVTLRCSSQSGHNTVSWYQQALGQGPQFIFQYYREEENGRGNFPPRFSGLQFPNYSSELNVNALELDDSALYLCASSYRVEAYEQYFGPGTRLTVT.

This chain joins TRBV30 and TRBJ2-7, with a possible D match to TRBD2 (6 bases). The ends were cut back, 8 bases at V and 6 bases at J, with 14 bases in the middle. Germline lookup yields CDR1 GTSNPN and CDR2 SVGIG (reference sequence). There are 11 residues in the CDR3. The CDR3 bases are TGTGCCGGGGGGAGAGTCTCCGAGCAGTACTTC. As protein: CAGGRVSEQYF.

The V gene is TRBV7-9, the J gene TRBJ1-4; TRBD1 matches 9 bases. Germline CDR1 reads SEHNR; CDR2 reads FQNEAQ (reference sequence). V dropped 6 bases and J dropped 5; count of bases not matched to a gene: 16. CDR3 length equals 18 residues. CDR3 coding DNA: TGTGCCAGCAGGAGGGGGACAGGGTCTGCCTGGCCCAATGAAAAACTGTTTTTT. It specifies CASRRGTGSAWPNEKLFF.

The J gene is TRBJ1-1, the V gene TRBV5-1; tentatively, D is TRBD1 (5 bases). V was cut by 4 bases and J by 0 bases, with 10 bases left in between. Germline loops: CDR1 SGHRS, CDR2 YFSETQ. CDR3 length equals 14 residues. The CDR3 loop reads CASSTGTMNTEAFF. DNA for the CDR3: TGCGCCAGCAGCACCGGGACGATGAACACTGAAGCTTTCTTT. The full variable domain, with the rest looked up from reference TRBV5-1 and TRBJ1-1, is KAGVTQTPRYLIKTRGQQVTLSCSPISGHRSVSWYQQTPGQGLQFLFEYFSETQRNKGNFPGRFSGRQFSNSRSEMNVSTLELGDSALYLCASSTGTMNTEAFFGQGTRLTVV.

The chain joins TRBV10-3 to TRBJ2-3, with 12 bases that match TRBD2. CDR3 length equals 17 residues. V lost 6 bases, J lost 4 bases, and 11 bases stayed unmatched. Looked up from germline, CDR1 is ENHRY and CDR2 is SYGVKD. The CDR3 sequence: CAIRKFSLAGGADTQYF. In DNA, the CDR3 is TGTGCCATCAGGAAATTCTCCCTAGCGGGAGGGGCAGATACGCAGTATTTT.

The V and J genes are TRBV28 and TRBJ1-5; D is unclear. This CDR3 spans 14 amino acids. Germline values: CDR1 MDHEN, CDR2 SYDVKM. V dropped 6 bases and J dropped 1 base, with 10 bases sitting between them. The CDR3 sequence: CASSPWASNQPQHF. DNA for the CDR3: TGTGCCAGCAGCCCGTGGGCGAGCAATCAGCCCCAGCATTTT.

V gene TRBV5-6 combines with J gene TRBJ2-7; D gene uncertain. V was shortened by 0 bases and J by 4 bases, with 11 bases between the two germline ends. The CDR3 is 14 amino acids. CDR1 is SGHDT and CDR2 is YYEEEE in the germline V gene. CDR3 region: CASSLGRRRYEQYF. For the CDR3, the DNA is TGTGCCAGCAGCTTGGGGCGTAGGAGATACGAGCAGTACTTC.

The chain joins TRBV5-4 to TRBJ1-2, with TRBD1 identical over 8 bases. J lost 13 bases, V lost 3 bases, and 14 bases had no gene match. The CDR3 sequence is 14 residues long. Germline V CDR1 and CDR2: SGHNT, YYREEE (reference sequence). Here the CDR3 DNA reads TGTGCCAGCAGCTCGGGGATGGGGACAGGTGCCTCCACCTTC. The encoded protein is CASSSGMGTGASTF.

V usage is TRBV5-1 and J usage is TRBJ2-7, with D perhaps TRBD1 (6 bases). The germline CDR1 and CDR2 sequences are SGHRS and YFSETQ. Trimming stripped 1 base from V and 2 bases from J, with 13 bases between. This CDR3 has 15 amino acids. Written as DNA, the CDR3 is TGCGCCAGCAGCTTGACAGTGACAGGAGCCTACGAGCAGTACTTC. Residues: CASSLTVTGAYEQYF.

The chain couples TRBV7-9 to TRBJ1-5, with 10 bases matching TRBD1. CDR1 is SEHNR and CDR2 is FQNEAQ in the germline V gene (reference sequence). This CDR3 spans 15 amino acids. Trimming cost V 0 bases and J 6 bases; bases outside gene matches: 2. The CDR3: CASSLAGTGVQPQHF. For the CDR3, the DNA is TGTGCCAGCAGCTTAGCCGGGACAGGGGTTCAGCCCCAGCATTTT.

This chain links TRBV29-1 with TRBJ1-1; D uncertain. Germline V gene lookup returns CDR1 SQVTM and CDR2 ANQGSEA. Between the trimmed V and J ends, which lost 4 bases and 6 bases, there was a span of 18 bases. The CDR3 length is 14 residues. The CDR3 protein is CSVATGRTDPEAFF. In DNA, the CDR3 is TGCAGCGTTGCTACCGGACGGACTGATCCTGAAGCTTTCTTT.

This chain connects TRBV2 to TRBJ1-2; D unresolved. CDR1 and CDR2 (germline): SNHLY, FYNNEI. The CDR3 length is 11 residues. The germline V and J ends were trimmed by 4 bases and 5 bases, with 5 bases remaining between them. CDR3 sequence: CASSGQYGYTF. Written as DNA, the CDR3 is TGTGCCAGCAGTGGGCAGTATGGCTACACCTTC.

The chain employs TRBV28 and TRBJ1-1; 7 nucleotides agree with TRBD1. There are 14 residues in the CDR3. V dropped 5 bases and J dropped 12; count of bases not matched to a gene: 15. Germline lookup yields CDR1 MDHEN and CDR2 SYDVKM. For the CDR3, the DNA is TGTGCCAGCAGTATTCCCGGACAGGTCGCCGAGTCTTTCTTT. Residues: CASSIPGQVAESFF.

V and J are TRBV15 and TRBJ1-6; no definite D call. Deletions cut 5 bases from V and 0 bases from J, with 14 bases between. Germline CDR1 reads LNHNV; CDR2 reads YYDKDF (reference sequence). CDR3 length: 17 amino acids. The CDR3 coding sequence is TGTGCCACCAGCTCGAGCGGACTGAGCTCCTATAATTCACCCCTCCACTTT. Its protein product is CATSSSGLSSYNSPLHF. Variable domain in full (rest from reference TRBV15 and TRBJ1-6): DAMVIQNPRYQVTQFGKPVTLSCSQTLNHNVMYWYQQKSSQAPKLLFHYYDKDFNNEADTPDNFQSRRPNTSFCFLDIRSPGLGDTAMYLCATSSSGLSSYNSPLHFGNGTRLTVT.